This T cell receptor beta chain was sequenced in a study of radiation and T cells in renal cell carcinoma. Overall study results and limits: Baseline intratumoral clonotype presence is unknown without pretreatment biopsies.

The sample's time point: blood 4 weeks post-SBRT, at nephrectomy. The treatment here: 15 Gy SBRT to primary tumor, nephrectomy 4 weeks later. This renal cell carcinoma was of the clear cell type. Method: immunoSEQ multiplex PCR; TCRdb's copy keeps in-frame clones and lacks some. This table has around 180,000 clones, approximately 90% appearing once. V shed 3 bases and J 6 bases; nucleotides not matched to a gene: 0. Germline CDR1 SEHNR, CDR2 FQNEAQ (reference sequence). The CDR3 runs to 13 residues. Concerning this clone itself: What it binds is unknown. At the DNA level, this CDR3 is encoded by other sequences in the same sample as well.

The chain joins TRBV7-9 to TRBJ1-2, with 11 bases fitting TRBD1. Sequenced here: blood, sampled from a patient whose treatment included radiotherapy and nephrectomy. The receptor's source is a woman in her fifties or sixties with renal cell carcinoma. CDR3 sequence reads: CASSLGQGDGYTF. Here the CDR3 DNA reads TGTGCCAGCAGCTTGGGACAGGGGGATGGCTACACCTTC.